These T cell receptor beta chains were read from a single sample in a study of naive and memory T cell subsets. Via MiXCR, TCRdb re-called the 5' RACE reads, giving one row per CDR3 protein. The sample has roughly 48,000 distinct CDR3 sequences; roughly 4.7% are singletons. These receptors were obtained from a female donor in good health. CDR3s include the opening cysteine and the closing phenylalanine or tryptophan. Each record gives: J gene, V gene, D gene, clone size, CDR3 protein, CDR3 DNA. D genes are given only for firm matches. Some rows mark clone size as missing; the rest say once, few, many or name a class of expanded clone.

j_call: TRBJ2-7
v_call: TRBV11-2
d_call: NA
clone_size: many
cdr3_aa: CASSLEFSLSYEQYF
cdr3_nt: TGTGCCAGCAGCTTAGAGTTTAGCCTATCCTACGAGCAGTACTTC

j_call: TRBJ2-1
v_call: TRBV29-1
d_call: TRBD1
clone_size: many
cdr3_aa: CSVIRGLRYNEQFF
cdr3_nt: TGCAGCGTAATAAGGGGGCTCCGGTACAATGAGCAGTTCTTC

j_call: TRBJ1-4
v_call: TRBV7-9
d_call: NA
clone_size: few
cdr3_aa: CASSSRTEKLFF
cdr3_nt: TGTGCCAGCAGCTCCCGGACGGAAAAACTGTTTTTT

j_call: TRBJ2-7
v_call: TRBV29-1
d_call: NA
clone_size: NA
cdr3_aa: CSAHHRAANEQYF
cdr3_nt: TGCAGCGCCCATCATCGGGCAGCCAACGAGCAGTACTTC

j_call: TRBJ2-2
v_call: TRBV6-5
d_call: TRBD1
clone_size: NA
cdr3_aa: CASSWTGGNTGELFF
cdr3_nt: TGTGCCAGCAGTTGGACAGGGGGGAACACCGGGGAGCTGTTTTTT

j_call: TRBJ2-7
v_call: TRBV20-1
d_call: TRBD2
clone_size: many
cdr3_aa: CSARSGSSIGNEQYF
cdr3_nt: TGCAGTGCCCGGAGCGGGAGCAGTATCGGTAACGAGCAGTACTTC

j_call: TRBJ1-5
v_call: TRBV6-2/TRBV6-3
d_call: NA
clone_size: many
cdr3_aa: CASGFDQPQHF
cdr3_nt: TGTGCCAGCGGTTTCGATCAGCCCCAGCATTTT

j_call: TRBJ2-1
v_call: TRBV20-1
d_call: NA
clone_size: many
cdr3_aa: CSGRRNEQFF
cdr3_nt: TGCAGCGGCAGGAGGAATGAGCAGTTCTTC

j_call: TRBJ2-5
v_call: TRBV6-5
d_call: NA
clone_size: many
cdr3_aa: CASSGTASFETQYF
cdr3_nt: TGTGCCAGCTCCGGGACCGCCTCTTTTGAGACCCAGTACTTC

j_call: TRBJ1-2
v_call: TRBV11-2
d_call: TRBD1
clone_size: NA
cdr3_aa: CASSLGQGPRLEGYTF
cdr3_nt: TGTGCCAGCAGCTTGGGACAGGGCCCCAGATTGGAGGGCTACACCTTC

j_call: TRBJ2-5
v_call: TRBV6-2/TRBV6-3
d_call: TRBD2
clone_size: many
cdr3_aa: CASREGTSGSIETQYF
cdr3_nt: TGTGCCAGCAGGGAAGGCACTAGCGGGAGCATAGAGACCCAGTACTTC

j_call: TRBJ2-1
v_call: TRBV6-2/TRBV6-3
d_call: TRBD1
clone_size: many
cdr3_aa: CASSTTRGQGHYSYNEQFF
cdr3_nt: TGTGCCAGCAGTACCACTCGGGGACAGGGGCACTACTCCTACAATGAGCAGTTCTTC

j_call: TRBJ2-7
v_call: TRBV6-6
d_call: TRBD1
clone_size: many
cdr3_aa: CASSPMTGQGLSYEQYF
cdr3_nt: TGTGCCAGCAGTCCTATGACTGGACAGGGCTTATCCTACGAGCAGTACTTC

j_call: TRBJ2-7
v_call: TRBV19
d_call: NA
clone_size: few
cdr3_aa: CASSGTGLSHEQYF
cdr3_nt: TGTGCCAGTAGTGGCACAGGGTTATCCCACGAGCAGTACTTC

j_call: TRBJ2-3
v_call: TRBV9
d_call: TRBD2
clone_size: many
cdr3_aa: CASSATSGRRGDTQYF
cdr3_nt: TGTGCCAGCAGCGCGACTAGCGGGAGAAGAGGAGATACGCAGTATTTT

j_call: TRBJ2-3
v_call: TRBV6-5
d_call: TRBD2
clone_size: NA
cdr3_aa: CASRPGGAAAPDTQYF
cdr3_nt: TGTGCCAGCAGGCCGGGGGGGGCCGCGGCCCCAGATACGCAGTATTTT

j_call: TRBJ1-1
v_call: TRBV18
d_call: NA
clone_size: many
cdr3_aa: CASSRGSVLTEAFF
cdr3_nt: TGTGCCAGCTCACGCGGGAGTGTGTTAACTGAAGCTTTCTTT

j_call: TRBJ1-3
v_call: TRBV5-1
d_call: NA
clone_size: many
cdr3_aa: CASSLEGSGNTIYF
cdr3_nt: TGCGCCAGCAGCTTGGAGGGGAGCGGAAACACCATATATTTT

j_call: TRBJ2-7
v_call: TRBV10-3
d_call: NA
clone_size: many
cdr3_aa: CAISARLTAESYEQYF
cdr3_nt: TGTGCCATCAGTGCCCGGCTAACAGCAGAATCCTACGAGCAGTACTTC

j_call: TRBJ1-1
v_call: TRBV7-9
d_call: NA
clone_size: many
cdr3_aa: CASSQIPRDKNTEAFF
cdr3_nt: TGTGCCAGCAGCCAGATCCCCAGAGACAAGAACACTGAAGCTTTCTTT

j_call: TRBJ2-7
v_call: TRBV6-6
d_call: TRBD2
clone_size: many
cdr3_aa: CASSYSPLAGVRDRDRYEQYF
cdr3_nt: TGTGCCAGCAGTTACTCTCCGTTAGCGGGAGTACGGGACCGGGACCGCTACGAGCAGTACTTC

j_call: TRBJ2-3
v_call: TRBV6-5
d_call: NA
clone_size: many
cdr3_aa: CASSHNRVWTDTQYF
cdr3_nt: TGTGCCAGCAGTCATAACAGGGTTTGGACAGATACGCAGTATTTT

j_call: TRBJ1-5
v_call: TRBV28
d_call: NA
clone_size: many
cdr3_aa: CASSPPGDSNQPQHF
cdr3_nt: TGTGCCAGCAGCCCCCCCGGGGATAGCAATCAGCCCCAGCATTTT

j_call: TRBJ1-5
v_call: TRBV25-1
d_call: NA
clone_size: many
cdr3_aa: CASSENRYLTSNQPQHF
cdr3_nt: TGTGCCAGCAGTGAGAACAGGTACCTAACAAGCAATCAGCCCCAGCATTTT

j_call: TRBJ2-1
v_call: TRBV28
d_call: NA
clone_size: many
cdr3_aa: CASSPLPYDGSFSYNEQFF
cdr3_nt: TGTGCCAGCAGTCCTCTCCCTTACGACGGGAGTTTCTCCTACAATGAGCAGTTCTTC

j_call: TRBJ2-7
v_call: TRBV6-2/TRBV6-3
d_call: NA
clone_size: many
cdr3_aa: CASSSSRYEQYF
cdr3_nt: TGTGCCAGCAGTTCGAGCAGATACGAGCAGTACTTC

j_call: TRBJ1-5
v_call: TRBV30
d_call: NA
clone_size: NA
cdr3_aa: CAWSLTGTQPQHF
cdr3_nt: TGTGCCTGGAGTCTTACCGGGACTCAGCCCCAGCATTTT

j_call: TRBJ2-7
v_call: TRBV5-1
d_call: NA
clone_size: few
cdr3_aa: CASSSGHYEQYF
cdr3_nt: TGCGCCAGCAGTTCCGGCCACTACGAGCAGTACTTC

j_call: TRBJ2-1
v_call: TRBV14
d_call: NA
clone_size: many
cdr3_aa: CASSQADYQIYNEQFF
cdr3_nt: TGTGCCAGCAGCCAGGCTGACTACCAAATTTACAATGAGCAGTTCTTC

j_call: TRBJ1-3
v_call: TRBV20-1
d_call: TRBD1
clone_size: many
cdr3_aa: CSARGGTGGTSSGNTIYF
cdr3_nt: TGCAGTGCTAGAGGCGGGACAGGGGGCACGAGCTCTGGAAACACCATATATTTT

j_call: TRBJ2-7
v_call: TRBV3-1
d_call: TRBD1
clone_size: NA
cdr3_aa: CASSLPLGTGGYEQYF
cdr3_nt: TGTGCCAGCAGCCTTCCCCTCGGGACAGGGGGCTACGAGCAGTACTTC

j_call: TRBJ2-1
v_call: TRBV19
d_call: TRBD2
clone_size: few
cdr3_aa: CASTSLAGGSDEQFF
cdr3_nt: TGTGCCAGTACCTCCTTAGCGGGAGGGTCCGATGAGCAGTTCTTC

j_call: TRBJ2-1
v_call: TRBV29-1
d_call: NA
clone_size: many
cdr3_aa: CSAIDSLRYNEQFF
cdr3_nt: TGCAGCGCCATAGACTCCCTTCGATACAATGAGCAGTTCTTC

j_call: TRBJ1-1
v_call: TRBV29-1
d_call: NA
clone_size: many
cdr3_aa: CSVVQNTEAFF
cdr3_nt: TGCAGCGTTGTCCAGAACACTGAAGCTTTCTTT

j_call: TRBJ2-1
v_call: TRBV27
d_call: TRBD1
clone_size: many
cdr3_aa: CASSPGTGVKNEQFF
cdr3_nt: TGTGCCAGCAGTCCGGGGACAGGGGTTAAAAATGAGCAGTTCTTC

j_call: TRBJ2-7
v_call: TRBV6-2/TRBV6-3
d_call: TRBD2
clone_size: many
cdr3_aa: CASSYSAGGLNYEQYF
cdr3_nt: TGTGCCAGCAGTTACTCGGCGGGAGGATTAAACTACGAGCAGTACTTC

j_call: TRBJ2-2
v_call: TRBV12-3/TRBV12-4
d_call: TRBD1
clone_size: many
cdr3_aa: CASSPGTGNTGELFF
cdr3_nt: TGTGCCAGCAGTCCCGGGACAGGGAACACCGGGGAGCTGTTTTTT

j_call: TRBJ1-6
v_call: TRBV4-1
d_call: NA
clone_size: many
cdr3_aa: CASSQRDRLQNSPLHF
cdr3_nt: TGCGCCAGCAGCCAAAGGGACCGACTTCAGAATTCACCCCTCCACTTT

j_call: TRBJ1-1
v_call: TRBV4-1
d_call: TRBD1
clone_size: many
cdr3_aa: CASSQGGVLGVRGPNTEAFF
cdr3_nt: TGCGCCAGCAGCCAAGGAGGGGTTTTAGGGGTCAGGGGGCCCAACACTGAAGCTTTCTTT